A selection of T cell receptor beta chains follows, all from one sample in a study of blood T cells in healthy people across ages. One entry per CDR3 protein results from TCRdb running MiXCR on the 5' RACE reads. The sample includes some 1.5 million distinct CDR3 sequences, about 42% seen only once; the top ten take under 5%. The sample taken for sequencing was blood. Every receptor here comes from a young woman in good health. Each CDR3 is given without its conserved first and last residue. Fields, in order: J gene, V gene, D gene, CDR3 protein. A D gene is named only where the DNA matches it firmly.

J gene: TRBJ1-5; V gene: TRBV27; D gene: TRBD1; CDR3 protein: ASSFLQGHQPQH
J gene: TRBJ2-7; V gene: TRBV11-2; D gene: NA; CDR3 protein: ASSTTATYEQY
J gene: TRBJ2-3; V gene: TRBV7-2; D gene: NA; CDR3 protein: ASSTGLVTDTQY
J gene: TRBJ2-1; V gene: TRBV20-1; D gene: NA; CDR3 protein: SARVYLSYNEQF
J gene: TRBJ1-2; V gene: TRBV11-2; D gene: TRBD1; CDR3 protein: ASSTYRGPSLGYT
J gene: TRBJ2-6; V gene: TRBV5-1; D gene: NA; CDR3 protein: ASSLRLGLSGANVLT
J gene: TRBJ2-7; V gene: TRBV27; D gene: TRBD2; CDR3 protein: ASASGRPYEQY
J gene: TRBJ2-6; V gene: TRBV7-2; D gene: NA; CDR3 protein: ASSKARTGSGANVLT
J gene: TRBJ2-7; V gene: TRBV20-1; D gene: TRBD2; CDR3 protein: SARDTRVAGVGEQY
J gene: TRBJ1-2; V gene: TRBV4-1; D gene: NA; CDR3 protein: ASSQPTRTANYGYT
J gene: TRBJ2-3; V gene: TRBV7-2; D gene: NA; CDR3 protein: ASSYRQQGTDTQY
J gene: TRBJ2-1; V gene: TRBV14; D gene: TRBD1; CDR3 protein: ASSQDSPLQGPYNEQF
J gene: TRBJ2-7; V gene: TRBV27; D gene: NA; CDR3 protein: VSRFGLASYEQY
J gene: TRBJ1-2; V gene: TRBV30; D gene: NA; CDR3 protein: AWSVGDNYGYT
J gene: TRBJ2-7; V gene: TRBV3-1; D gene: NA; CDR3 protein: ASTQAQGAYEQY
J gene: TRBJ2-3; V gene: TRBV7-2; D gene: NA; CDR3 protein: ASSWDGTDTQY
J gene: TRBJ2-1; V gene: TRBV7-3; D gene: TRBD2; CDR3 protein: ASSLTLMVAGGPGNEQF
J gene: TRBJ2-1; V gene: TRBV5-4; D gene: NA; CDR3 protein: ASSADGLHSYNEQF
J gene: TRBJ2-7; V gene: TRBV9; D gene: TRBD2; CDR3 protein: ASSVVPSGKDEQY
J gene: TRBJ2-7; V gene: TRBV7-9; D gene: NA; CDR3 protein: ASSSAGNYEQY
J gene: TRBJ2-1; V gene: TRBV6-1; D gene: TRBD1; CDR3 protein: ASSEWDRGPYNEQF
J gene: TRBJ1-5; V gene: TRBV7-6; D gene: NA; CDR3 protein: ASSLAEGNQPQH
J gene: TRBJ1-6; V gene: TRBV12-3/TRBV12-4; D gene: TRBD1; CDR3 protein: ASSLRQGVDSPLH
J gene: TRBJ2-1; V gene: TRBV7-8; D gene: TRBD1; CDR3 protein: ASSSPITRDRNNEQF
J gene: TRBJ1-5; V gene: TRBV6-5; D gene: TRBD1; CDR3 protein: ASRLTGGESNQPQH
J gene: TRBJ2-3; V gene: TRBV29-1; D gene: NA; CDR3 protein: SVRERKGPITDTQY
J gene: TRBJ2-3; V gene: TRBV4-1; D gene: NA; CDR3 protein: ASNFTDTQY
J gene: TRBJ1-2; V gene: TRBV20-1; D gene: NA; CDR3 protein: SARAFVNYGYT
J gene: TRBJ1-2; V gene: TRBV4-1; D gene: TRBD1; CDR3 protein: ASSQDPDRTGYGYT
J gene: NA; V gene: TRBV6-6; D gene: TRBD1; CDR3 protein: ASTLIQGFHEQY
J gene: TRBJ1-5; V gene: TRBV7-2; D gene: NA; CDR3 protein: ASEDSIGDQPQH
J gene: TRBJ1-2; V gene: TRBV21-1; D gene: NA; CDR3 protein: ASSNPEPYGYT
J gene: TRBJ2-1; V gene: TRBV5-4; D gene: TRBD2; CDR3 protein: ASSFALAGQISYNEQF
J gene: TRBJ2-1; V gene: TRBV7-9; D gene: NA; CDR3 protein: ASSSNPEAGYEQF
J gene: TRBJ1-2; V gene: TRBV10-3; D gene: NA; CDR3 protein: AISEPGTVYGYT
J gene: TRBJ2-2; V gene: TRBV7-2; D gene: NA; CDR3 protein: ASSLDHTGELF
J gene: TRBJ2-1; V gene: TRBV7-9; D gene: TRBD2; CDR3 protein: ASSPGTSVNEQF
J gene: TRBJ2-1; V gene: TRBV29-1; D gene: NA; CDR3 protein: SVEGGAGTYNEQF
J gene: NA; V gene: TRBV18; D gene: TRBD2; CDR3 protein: ASSPTVGLAGGEETQY
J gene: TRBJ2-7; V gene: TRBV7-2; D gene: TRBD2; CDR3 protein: ASSPSGGWAVTYEQY
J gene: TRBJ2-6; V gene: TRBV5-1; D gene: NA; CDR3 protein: ASSLRHNQESGDNVLT
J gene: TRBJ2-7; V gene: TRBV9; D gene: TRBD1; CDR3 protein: ASSVGTGISEQY
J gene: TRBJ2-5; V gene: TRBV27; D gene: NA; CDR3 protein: ASSYINQETQY